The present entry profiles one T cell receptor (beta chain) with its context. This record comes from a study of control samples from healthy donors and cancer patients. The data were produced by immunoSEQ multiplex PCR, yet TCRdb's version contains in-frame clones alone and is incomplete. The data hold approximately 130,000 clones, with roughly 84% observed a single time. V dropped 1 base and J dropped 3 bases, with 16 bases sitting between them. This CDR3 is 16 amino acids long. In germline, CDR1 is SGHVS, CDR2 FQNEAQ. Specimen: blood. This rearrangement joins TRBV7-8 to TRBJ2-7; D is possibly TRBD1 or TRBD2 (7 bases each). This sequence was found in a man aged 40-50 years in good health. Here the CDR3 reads CASSLGGGGRGYEQYF. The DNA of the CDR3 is TGTGCCAGCAGCTTAGGAGGGGGCGGGAGAGGCTACGAGCAGTACTTC.